The 20 T cell receptor beta chains below all came from one sample that was sequenced in a study of esophageal squamous cell carcinoma under preoperative chemotherapy. Via MiXCR, TCRdb re-called the PCR reads, giving one row per CDR3 protein. The data hold fewer than 20,000 distinct CDR3 sequences, with about 45% observed a single time. As for time point: after preoperative PTX-NDP chemotherapy. This sample was gathered from a patient given preoperative chemotherapy. Source of these receptors: a human donor with esophageal squamous cell carcinoma. The donor label of this sample is uncertain.

J is TRBJ2-1 and V is TRBV11-3; D possibly corresponds to TRBD1 (6 bases). The assigned J gene may be wrong: the sequence end matches TRBJ2-5 better. The CDR3 spans 16 residues. Germline-derived CDR1 and CDR2 are SGHNT and YENEEA. CDR3 nucleotides: TGTGCCAGCAGCTTAGCAGGAACAGGGCTCCAAGAGACCCAGTACTTC. It codes for CASSLAGTGLQETQYF.

This chain uses TRBV19 with TRBJ2-2; D possibly corresponds to TRBD2 (7 bases). The germline V and J ends were trimmed by 7 bases and 3 bases, with 12 bases remaining between them. Germline values: CDR1 LNHDA, CDR2 SQIVND (reference sequence). The CDR3 covers 14 residues. The CDR3 nucleotides are TGTGCCAGTAACCGGGGGGCTGACACCGGGGAGCTGTTTTTT. Translating gives CASNRGADTGELFF.

This rearrangement joins TRBV5-4 to TRBJ2-1; 8 bases agree with TRBD2. V lost 2 bases to trimming and J lost 9 bases; unmatched junction nucleotides: 7. CDR1 is SGHNT and CDR2 is YYREEE in the germline V gene (reference sequence). This CDR3 contains 14 residues. In nucleotides, the CDR3 is TGTGCCAGCAGCTTATTAGCGGGGAGGGGTGAGCAGTTCTTC. Translated: CASSLLAGRGEQFF.

This rearrangement joins TRBV11-1 to TRBJ2-5; tentative D call: TRBD2 (5 bases). With 0 bases removed from V and 0 bases from J, the gap between germline ends came to 5 bases. Germline V lookup: CDR1 SGHAT, CDR2 FQDESV (reference sequence). There are 14 residues in the CDR3. The CDR3 nucleotides are TGTGCCAGCAGCTTAGCGACTAACCAAGAGACCCAGTACTTC. As protein: CASSLATNQETQYF.

The chain uses TRBV11-3 and TRBJ2-2; D is tentatively TRBD1 or TRBD2 (5 bases each). The length of the CDR3 is 14 residues. Germline loops: CDR1 SGHNT, CDR2 YENEEA. Trimming removed 7 bases from V and 7 bases from J, with 16 bases in between. DNA of the CDR3: TGTGCCAGCACCCAGGGAGCAAGGGGCGGGGAGCTGTTTTTT. It specifies CASTQGARGGELFF. The full variable domain, in which reference TRBV11-3 and TRBJ2-2 provide the parts outside the CDR3, is EAGVVQSPRYKIIEKKQPVAFWCNPISGHNTLYWYLQNLGQGPELLIRYENEEAVDDSQLPKDRFSAERLKGVDSTLKIQPAELGDSAVYLCASTQGARGGELFFGEGSRLTVL.

With respect to this clonotype: Relative to the germline gene, one junction end is altered; a read error may explain this. The chain couples TRBV7-2 to TRBJ2-5; 9 bases match TRBD1. Per germline, CDR1 SGHTA and CDR2 FQGNSA. The CDR3 runs to 16 residues. The CDR3 sequence is CASSARQGGSQDTQYF. CDR3 sequence (DNA): TGTGCCAGCAGCGCACGACAGGGGGGTAGCCAAGATACCCAGTATTTC.

The rearrangement uses TRBV12-5 and TRBJ2-3; 12 positions match TRBD2. Germline values: CDR1 LGHNT, CDR2 FRNRAP. There are 15 residues in the CDR3. The trim removed 5 bases at V and 0 bases at J, leaving 0 bases unmatched. The CDR3 DNA is TGTGCTAGTGGTCTAGCGGGAGGGAGCACAGATACGCAGTATTTT. Amino acid sequence: CASGLAGGSTDTQYF.

The table lists this clonotype with many counts. This chain connects TRBV19 to TRBJ2-5; D tentatively reads TRBD1 or TRBD2 (5 bases each). The CDR3 runs to 15 residues. CDR1 and CDR2 (germline): LNHDA, SQIVND (reference sequence). V was shortened by 7 bases and J by 2 bases, with 17 bases between the two germline ends. The CDR3 reads CASNTARDVQETQYF. The DNA for the CDR3 is TGTGCCAGTAATACCGCCCGGGACGTACAAGAGACCCAGTACTTC.

The chain uses TRBV7-8 and TRBJ2-1; 13 positions agree with TRBD2. Germline trimming cut 1 base from V and 10 bases from J; bases unmatched to any gene: 1. Per germline, CDR1 SGHVS and CDR2 FQNEAQ. This CDR3 contains 14 residues. The CDR3: CASSLGGLAGEQFF. The CDR3 DNA reads as TGTGCCAGCAGCTTAGGGGGACTAGCGGGAGAGCAGTTCTTC.

In the case of this clonotype: The junction departs from the called germline gene at one end, perhaps through a read error. The chain is built from TRBV6-1 and TRBJ2-2; D not resolved. The DNA matches TRBJ2-3 better at its end, which makes the J call doubtful. CDR1 MNHNS and CDR2 SASEGT come from the germline V gene. The CDR3 totals 14 residues. The CDR3 nucleotides read TGTGCCAGCAGACAGCAGCCAAGCACAGAGACGCAGTATTTT. Translating it yields CASRQQPSTETQYF.

This clonotype has only a few counts. Since the CDR3 does not end with the conserved phenylalanine or tryptophan, this likely comes from a read error. No DNA is shown, since the ends of the CDR3 on it are uncertain; the CDR3 is the one TCRdb lists. The chain employs TRBV7-8 and TRBJ2-5; no DNA check was done on the table's D call, TRBD1. Germline loops: CDR1 SGHVS, CDR2 FQNEAQ. Termini included, the CDR3 measures 14 amino acids. CDR3 loop: CASSPRTGWETQLS.

The V gene is TRBV11-2, the J gene TRBJ2-5; TRBD2 matches at 8 bases. Germline V CDR1 and CDR2: SGHAT, FQNNGV. The CDR3 sequence is 14 residues long. The CDR3, as DNA: TGTGCGGGCAGCGGGGGAGGTCACCAAGAGACCCAGTACTTC. This sequence encodes CAGSGGGHQETQYF.

This clonotype was found many times. The chain is built from TRBV12-3 or TRBV12-4 and TRBJ2-1, with TRBD2 as a possible D gene (6 bases). V was pared by 8 bases and J by 2 bases, with 10 bases between. This CDR3 is built from 13 residues. CDR3 in amino acids: CASGGNAYNEQFF. The CDR3 nucleotides are TGTGCCAGCGGCGGGAACGCCTACAATGAGCAGTTCTTC.

In this sample, this clonotype turned up many times. CDR3 nucleotide sequence: TGTGCCAGCAGTTTTCCGACAGGGGGCTGGTACGAGCAGTACTTC. Protein product: CASSFPTGGWYEQYF. J is TRBJ2-7 and V is TRBV12-3 or TRBV12-4; TRBD1 matches at 10 bases. V shed 3 bases and J 4 bases; nucleotides not matched to a gene: 6. This CDR3 is 15 amino acids long.

At least ten counts were recorded for this clonotype. The CDR3 DNA follows: TGTGCCAGCAGCTTTTCCGACAGGGCGGCTTTCTTT. Protein: CASSFSDRAAFF. The chain is built from TRBV7-2 and TRBJ1-1, with 7 nucleotides matching TRBD1. The CDR3 runs 12 residues. Germline values: CDR1 SGHTA, CDR2 FQGNSA. Unmatched junction bases numbered 6, after V lost 3 bases and J lost 11 bases.

This chain links TRBV7-3 with TRBJ2-1; 7 bases match TRBD2. In germline, CDR1 is SGHTA, CDR2 FQGTGA. This CDR3 is 15 amino acids long. With 2 bases clipped from V and 13 bases from J, the junction kept 14 bases outside the gene matches. For the CDR3, the DNA is TGTGCCAGCAGCTTAGGACTAGGTGCAAAAAACATTCAGTTCTTC. It encodes CASSLGLGAKNIQFF.

The rearrangement joins TRBV12-3 or TRBV12-4 to TRBJ2-2, with D perhaps assigned TRBD1 or TRBD2 (6 bases each). V lost 11 bases, J lost 5 bases, and 15 bases lay in between. CDR3 length equals 13 residues. The CDR3 nucleotides read TGTGCCTCAGGTGGGGGGCTTACCGGGGAGCTGTTTTTT. Encoded protein: CASGGGLTGELFF.

This clonotype showed up just a few times. It may be a read error: a sequence one base away is much more abundant. The chain carries TRBV28 and TRBJ2-1; no clear D gene. The V end lost 5 bases, the J end lost 10 bases, and 15 bases lay between the germline ends. The CDR3 is made up of 13 amino acids. Per germline, CDR1 MDHEN and CDR2 SYDVKM. The CDR3 DNA sequence: TGTGCCAGCAGTCAGGCCAGCTCCTACGAGCAGTTCTTC. It is translated as CASSQASSYEQFF. The full variable domain, its missing parts supplied by reference TRBV28 and TRBJ2-1, is DVKVTQSSRYLVKRTGEKVFLECVQDMDHENMFWYRQDPGLGLRLIYFSYDVKMKEKGDIPEGYSVSREKKERFSLILESASTNQTSMYLCASSQASSYEQFFGPGTRLTVL.

The chain has TRBV4-3 and TRBJ1-2, with unresolved D. The CDR3 is 15 residues long. V was shortened by 0 bases and J by 2 bases, with 10 bases between the two germline ends. Germline V CDR1 and CDR2: LGHNA, YSLEER. CDR3: CASSQEMGLNYGYTF. CDR3 in DNA: TGCGCCAGCAGCCAAGAAATGGGCCTAAACTATGGCTACACCTTC.

This clonotype is termed medium-sized. V gene TRBV7-2 combines with J gene TRBJ1-2; TRBD1 is a possible D gene (5 bases). Trimming took 5 bases from V and 3 from J, leaving 19 bases between them. Germline V gene sequence: CDR1 SGHTA, CDR2 FQGNSA. There are 16 residues in the CDR3. CDR3 loop: CASSPEKGRPDYGYTF. The CDR3 nucleotides read TGTGCCAGCAGCCCTGAAAAGGGGAGGCCTGACTATGGCTACACCTTC.